This paragraph covers one T cell receptor beta chain sequence. Its antigen target is currently unknown. No base qualities exist here, and no much larger clone lies one base off it. Genomic DNA was isolated from the sorted cells so that the TCRbeta CDR3 region could be sequenced. The immunoSEQ Assay was used for sequencing of TCRbeta CDR3 regions. TCRdb limited this immuneACCESS table to in-frame rearrangements with V and J called. A share of clones is missing; checked studies link under half to unresolved V genes, and the rest is unexplained. This sample lists fewer than 70,000 clones; about 83% were detected once. The top ten constitute 5% to 6.5% of the sample. The trial excluded patients who had a history of autoimmune disease or who were on systemic immunosuppression. In every dose cohort, peripheral blood was drawn for TCR sequencing at baseline, cycle 4 day 1, and cycle 7 day 1. The samples were taken from a phase I, first-in-human, multicenter, open-label dose-escalation trial of ivuxolimab. Adults with locally advanced or metastatic melanoma, renal cell carcinoma, hepatocellular carcinoma or head and neck squamous cell carcinoma were enrolled in the trial. CD4+ and CD8+ T cells were sorted separately from peripheral blood before TCR sequencing.

The sample belongs to a study of OX40 agonist ivuxolimab in advanced cancers. Looking at the study overall: Ivuxolimab was a fully human IgG2 agonistic monoclonal antibody targeting the costimulatory receptor OX40 (CD134). Patients were allowed to have had prior anti-PD-1, anti-PD-L1 or anti-CTLA-4 therapy, and around 37% of the dose-escalation patients had previously received checkpoint inhibitors. Of the approximately 50 dose-escalation patients, hepatocellular carcinoma was present in approximately 20, melanoma in around 15, renal cell carcinoma in 9 and head and neck cancer in 9. The dose-escalation cohort was 82.7% male with a mean age of approximately 60 years, ranging from 23 to 79. The paper reports the monotherapy dose-escalation portion (N of about 54 patients) of the phase I ivuxolimab trial. Peripheral TCRbeta sequencing was intended to test whether TCR sequence diversity was altered and clonal T-cell expansion was caused by ivuxolimab. Three dose-escalation patients achieved partial responses, one with hepatocellular carcinoma and two with cutaneous melanoma. Intravenous ivuxolimab was administered to patients every 2 weeks at six dose levels: 0.01, 0.1, 0.3, 1.5, 3 and 10 mg/kg.

For CDR1 and CDR2, the germline V gene (reference sequence) lists MNHEY and SMNVEV. The CDR3 measures 17 amino acids from cysteine to phenylalanine. The only DNA kept is the CDR3, 51 bases in frame from the first base. Trimming costs V 5 bases and J 1 base, and their ends lie 20 bases apart. The paper's findings and limits, for the study overall: Which antigens the clonally expanded peripheral T cells were specific for was not determined. At doses of 0.1 to 3.0 mg/kg, clonal expansion of both CD4+ and CD8+ T cells in blood was seen between baseline and week 6. In partial responders in the 0.1-3.0 mg/kg groups, normalized peripheral clonal expansion was found to be among the lowest, especially among CD8+ T cells. Low levels of normalized T-cell clonal expansion were also shown by some nonresponding patients. After ivuxolimab, more expanded clones were found on average in CD8+ T cells than in CD4+ T cells.

The source of this sequence is an adult with an advanced solid tumor such as melanoma, head and neck, liver or kidney cancer. The source material was CD4+ or CD8+ T cells sorted from blood, sampled in a trial of the OX40 agonist ivuxolimab. The receptor chain draws on TRBV27 and TRBJ1-1, and the D gene may be TRBD1, 5 bases matching. For the CDR3, the sequence is CASSPPPGGTPNTEAFF. The base sequence is TGTGCCAGCAGTCCCCCGCCGGGCGGGACCCCGAACACTGAAGCTTTCTTT.